These 4 T cell receptor beta chains were sequenced from one sample in a study of beta chain features in type 1 diabetes. cDNA synthesis used the whole RNA isolate, giving expressed TCRB sequences. The protocol was immunoSEQ multiplex PCR, while the TCRdb copy is restricted to in-frame clones and leaves out a portion. Here the sample spans under 200,000 clones, approximately 9.1% being singletons. The sequencing input was central memory CD4+ T cells from blood. These receptors all stem from a woman aged 18-29 years in good health.

This clone has more than one count but fewer than ten. The rearrangement links TRBV7-3 to TRBJ2-3; D may be TRBD2 (5 bases). Germline CDR1 reads SGHTA; CDR2 reads FQGTGA. V shed 5 bases and J shed 3 bases, with 12 bases lying between them. This CDR3 comprises 14 residues. In nucleotides, the CDR3 is TGTGCCAGCAGCCCGGGAAATCCTACAGATACGCAGTATTTT. This sequence encodes CASSPGNPTDTQYF.

This clone turned up a few times. The chain is built from TRBV29-1 and TRBJ1-1; 10 bases are a match to TRBD1. With V trimmed by 6 bases and J by 5 bases, 6 bases remained unmatched. The CDR3 totals 13 residues. The germline CDR1 and CDR2 sequences are SQVTM and ANQGSEA. CDR3 nucleotides: TGCAGCGTCCGGGGGACAGGGGTGACTGAAGCTTTCTTT. Protein: CSVRGTGVTEAFF.

At least ten counts were recorded for this clone. V and J are TRBV5-1 and TRBJ2-7; 8 nucleotides agree with TRBD1. This CDR3 region has 14 residues. CDR1 and CDR2 (germline): SGHRS, YFSETQ. Trimming at V came to 4 bases and at J to 4 bases, leaving 7 bases not matched to a gene. CDR3 loop: CASSPRTGRYEQYF. The DNA for the CDR3 is TGCGCCAGCAGCCCCCGGACAGGGCGGTACGAGCAGTACTTC.

The chain couples TRBV23-1 to TRBJ2-5; possible D gene TRBD2, 6 bases. TRBV23-1 is labeled an ORF, and its function is uncertain. CDR3 length equals 13 residues. V gave up 8 bases and J gave up 5 bases, with 15 bases separating them. The CDR3 protein is CASVGGVLETQYF. CDR3 in DNA: TGCGCCAGCGTGGGCGGGGTCTTGGAGACCCAGTACTTC.